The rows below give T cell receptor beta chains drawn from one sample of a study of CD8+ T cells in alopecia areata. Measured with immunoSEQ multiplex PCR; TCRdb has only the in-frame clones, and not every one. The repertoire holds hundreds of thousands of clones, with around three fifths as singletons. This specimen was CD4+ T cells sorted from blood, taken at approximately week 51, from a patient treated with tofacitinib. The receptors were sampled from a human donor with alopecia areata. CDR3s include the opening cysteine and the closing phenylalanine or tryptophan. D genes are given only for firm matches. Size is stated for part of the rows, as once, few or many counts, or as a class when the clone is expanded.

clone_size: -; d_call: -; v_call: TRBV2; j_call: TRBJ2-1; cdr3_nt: TGTGCCCGCGGTTCCTGGGCAGGGAATGAGCAGTTCTTC; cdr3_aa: CARGSWAGNEQFF
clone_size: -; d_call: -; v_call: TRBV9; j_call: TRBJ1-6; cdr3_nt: TGTGCCAGCAGCGTAGGGGACCGGACGCCCCTCCACTTT; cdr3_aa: CASSVGDRTPLHF
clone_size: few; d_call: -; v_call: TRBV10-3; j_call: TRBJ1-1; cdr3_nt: TGTGCCATCAGTGAGTCGAGGGAGGGTGGTGAAGCTTTCTTT; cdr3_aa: CAISESREGGEAFF
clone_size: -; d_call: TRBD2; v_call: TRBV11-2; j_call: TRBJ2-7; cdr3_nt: TGTGCCAGCAGCCAGACTAGCGGGGGCTACGAGCAGTACTTC; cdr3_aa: CASSQTSGGYEQYF
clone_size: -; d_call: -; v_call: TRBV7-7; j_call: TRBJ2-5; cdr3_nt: TGTGCTAGCAGCTCAGGGAACCAAGAGACCCAGTACTTC; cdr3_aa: CASSSGNQETQYF
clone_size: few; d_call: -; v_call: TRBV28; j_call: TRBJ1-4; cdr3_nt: TGTGCCAGCAGTTTAGCGGCAATAGGGGAAAAACTGTTTTTT; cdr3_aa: CASSLAAIGEKLFF
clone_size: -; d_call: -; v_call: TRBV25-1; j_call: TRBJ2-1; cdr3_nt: TGTGCCAGCAGTGAGTTAATAGAGCAGTTCTTC; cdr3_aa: CASSELIEQFF
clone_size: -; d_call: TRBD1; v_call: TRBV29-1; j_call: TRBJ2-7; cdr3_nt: TGCAGCGTCCTCAAACAGGGGGCAAAGTACGAGCAGTACTTC; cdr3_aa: CSVLKQGAKYEQYF
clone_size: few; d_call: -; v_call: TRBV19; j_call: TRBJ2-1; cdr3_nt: TGTGCCAGTAGTATAGTGCGACAGAACAATGAGCAGTTCTTC; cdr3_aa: CASSIVRQNNEQFF
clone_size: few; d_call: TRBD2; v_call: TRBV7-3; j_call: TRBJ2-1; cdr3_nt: TGTGCCAGCAGCCCCGGGAGGGAGGATGAGCAGTTCTTC; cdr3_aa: CASSPGREDEQFF
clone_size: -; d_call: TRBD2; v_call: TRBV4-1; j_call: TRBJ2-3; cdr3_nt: TGCGCCAGCAGCCAAGAGGCTAGCGGGGGCACAGATACGCAGTATTTT; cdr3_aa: CASSQEASGGTDTQYF
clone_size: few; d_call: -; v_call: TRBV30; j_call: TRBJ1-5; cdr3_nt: TGTGCCTGGAGTGTAGGTAGGGGCAATCAGCCCCAGCATTTT; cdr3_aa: CAWSVGRGNQPQHF
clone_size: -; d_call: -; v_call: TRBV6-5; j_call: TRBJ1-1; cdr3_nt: TGTGCCAGCAGTTACTCACGGCAGACCACTGAAGCTTTCTTT; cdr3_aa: CASSYSRQTTEAFF